This is a list of T cell receptor beta chains from one sample in a study of T-cell memory formation after mild COVID-19. TCRdb independently ran MiXCR on the 5' RACE reads; one entry per CDR3 protein. The sample carries 400,000 to 450,000 distinct CDR3 sequences, over 15% recorded once. The sequencing input was PBMCs or a T cell subset sorted from them (not recorded which). These receptors all stem from a man in his late teens or twenties who had mild COVID-19 (a few samples of this study predate the infection). Cell type and time point are not known. Both conserved end residues are part of each CDR3. A D gene is named only where the DNA matches it firmly. Not every row has a clone size; where given, it reads once, few, many or a size class.

J gene	V gene	clone size	D gene	CDR3 protein	CDR3 DNA
TRBJ2-6	TRBV4-1	few	TRBD1	CASSQVWTGAGANVLTF	TGCGCCAGCAGCCAAGTTTGGACAGGGGCTGGGGCCAACGTCCTGACTTTC
TRBJ2-7	TRBV7-6	many	-	CASSLATSYEQYF	TGTGCCAGCAGCTTAGCCACCTCCTACGAGCAGTACTTC
TRBJ1-4	TRBV6-5	-	-	CASSRDARGEKLFF	TGTGCCAGCAGTCGGGACGCCCGGGGGGAAAAACTGTTTTTT
TRBJ1-4	TRBV10-3	-	-	CATKTGGATNEKLFF	TGTGCCACCAAGACTGGGGGTGCAACTAATGAAAAACTGTTTTTT
TRBJ1-2	TRBV7-3	-	-	CASSSGVSWEGGYTF	TGTGCCAGCAGCTCGGGGGTCTCTTGGGAGGGCGGCTACACCTTC
TRBJ2-2	TRBV5-1	few	-	CASQGPSANTGELFF	TGCGCCAGTCAAGGTCCGAGCGCGAACACCGGGGAGCTGTTTTTT
TRBJ2-3	TRBV24-1	few	-	CATSDLRTSDTQYF	TGTGCCACCAGTGATCTCCGGACTTCAGATACGCAGTATTTT
TRBJ1-1	TRBV20-1	-	-	CSARGGAMNTEAFF	TGCAGTGCTAGAGGGGGGGCGATGAACACTGAAGCTTTCTTT
TRBJ2-1	TRBV5-1	-	TRBD1	CASSLGTGTGFIF	TGCGCCAGCAGCTTGGGGACCGGGACAGGGTTTATCTTC
TRBJ2-7	TRBV5-1	few	TRBD1	CASSSRQGAFEQYF	TGCGCCAGCAGCTCTAGACAGGGGGCATTCGAGCAGTACTTC
TRBJ2-5	TRBV7-3	few	-	CASSSSPLGAAETQYF	TGTGCCAGCAGCTCCTCCCCCCTAGGAGCGGCAGAGACCCAGTACTTC
TRBJ1-2	TRBV7-2	many	-	CASSLDGNYGYTF	TGTGCCAGCAGCTTGGACGGCAACTATGGCTACACCTTC
TRBJ2-4	TRBV4-2	few	TRBD1	CASSGLGTGTLAKNIQYF	TGTGCCAGCAGCGGATTGGGGACAGGCACGCTAGCCAAAAACATTCAGTACTTC
TRBJ1-1	TRBV12-3/TRBV12-4	-	-	CASSLSTGRGLGTEAFF	TGTGCCAGCAGCTTATCGACGGGTCGGGGGCTTGGCACTGAAGCTTTCTTT
TRBJ2-1	TRBV7-9	-	TRBD2	CASSPMGAGGFERYEKFF	TGTGCCAGCAGCCCGATGGGGGCGGGGGGATTCGAACGCTATGAGAAGTTCTTC
TRBJ1-5	TRBV4-1	few	-	CASSPAGLLRQPQHF	TGCGCCAGCAGCCCCGCCGGGCTCTTAAGGCAGCCCCAGCATTTT